One and the same sample provided the 25 T cell receptor beta chains below, sequenced in a study of T cells after yellow fever vaccination. TCRdb fed the 5' RACE reads into MiXCR, producing one record per CDR3 protein. The sample shows 400,000 or so distinct CDR3 sequences, 6.2% of them seen only once. Material: PBMCs, obtained 5 days after the yellow fever booster vaccination. All receptors come from a man aged 25-45 years who received the YFV17D yellow fever vaccine.

This clonotype was picked up a small number of times. The V call is TRBV29-1, the J call TRBJ2-5; TRBD2 might be the D (5 bases). Germline V gene lookup returns CDR1 SQVTM and CDR2 ANQGSEA. The CDR3 loop spans 13 amino acids. V was shortened by 2 bases and J by 4 bases, with 11 bases between the two germline ends. CDR3 amino acids: CSVERSSGETQYF. The CDR3 nucleotides are TGCAGCGTTGAAAGATCGAGCGGAGAGACCCAGTACTTC.

This clonotype has a count of ten or more. The CDR3 DNA reads TGTGCCAGCTCACCCCTGACAGGGGTCACCGGGGAGCTGTTTTTT. It encodes CASSPLTGVTGELFF. V usage is TRBV18 and J usage is TRBJ2-2; 8 bases are shared with TRBD1. The CDR3 extends over 15 amino acids. CDR1 KGHSH and CDR2 LQKENI come from the germline V gene. With 3 bases clipped from V and 4 bases from J, the junction kept 4 bases outside the gene matches.

This clonotype was seen many times. V usage is TRBV6-5 and J usage is TRBJ2-5; tentatively, D is TRBD2 (5 bases). The CDR3 consists of 14 residues. Per the germline V gene, CDR1 is MNHEY and CDR2 is SVGAGI. Between the trimmed V and J ends, which lost 2 bases and 5 bases, there was a span of 12 bases. CDR3 sequence (DNA): TGTGCCAGCAGTTACCCCGGCTCGGGGGAGACCCAGTACTTC. It translates to CASSYPGSGETQYF.

This clonotype was observed many times. This chain connects TRBV5-1 to TRBJ2-1, with 8 bases fitting TRBD1. The CDR3 has 14 amino acids. In germline, CDR1 is SGHRS, CDR2 YFSETQ. V lost 0 bases to trimming and J lost 13 bases; unmatched junction nucleotides: 9. The CDR3 DNA reads TGCGCCAGCAGCTTGGGCCCCAGGGGGCGACTCCAGTTCTTC. Encoded protein: CASSLGPRGRLQFF.

This clonotype was counted at least ten times. The chain uses TRBV20-1 and TRBJ2-1; TRBD2 aligns across 13 bases. Germline V lookup: CDR1 DFQATT, CDR2 SNEGSKA (reference sequence). CDR3 length: 14 residues. The junction had 5 bases not matched to a gene; V was cut back by 6 bases and J by 6 bases. The CDR3 DNA is TGCAGTGCACAGGGACTAGCGGGACTCAATGAGCAGTTCTTC. This gives the protein CSAQGLAGLNEQFF.

This clonotype was observed a handful of times. This chain connects TRBV20-1 to TRBJ2-2; no clear D gene. Germline loops: CDR1 DFQATT, CDR2 SNEGSKA (reference sequence). V was clipped by 0 bases and J by 5 bases, with 10 bases between them. The CDR3 contains 14 residues. The CDR3 sequence: CSARDHSRTGELFF. The CDR3, as DNA: TGCAGTGCTAGAGATCATTCTCGGACCGGGGAGCTGTTTTTT.

V gene TRBV5-6 combines with J gene TRBJ1-1, with 7 bases matching TRBD1. CDR1 and CDR2 from the germline V gene are SGHDT and YYEEEE. This CDR3 is 16 amino acids long. V trimming: 3 bases; J trimming: 0 bases; junction bases outside the gene matches: 8. The CDR3 region is CASSSGQVRMNTEAFF. In nucleotides, the CDR3 is TGTGCCAGCAGCTCCGGACAGGTGCGCATGAACACTGAAGCTTTCTTT.

The genes are TRBV4-3 and TRBJ2-1; TRBD2 aligns across 12 bases. There are 16 residues in the CDR3. Germline loops: CDR1 LGHNA, CDR2 YSLEER. The J segment lost 6 bases and the V segment lost 0 bases, leaving 3 bases of the junction unmatched. The chain's CDR3 is CASSQEGTSGFNEQFF. The CDR3 nucleotides read TGCGCCAGCAGCCAAGAGGGGACTAGCGGGTTCAATGAGCAGTTCTTC.

This clonotype was detected ten times or more. This chain links TRBV12-3 or TRBV12-4 with TRBJ2-2; D not resolved. The CDR3 is 13 amino acids. Trimming took 2 bases from V and 4 from J, leaving 5 bases between them. CDR3 amino acids: CASSLRSTGELFF. The CDR3 coding sequence is TGTGCCAGCAGTTTACGGTCCACCGGGGAGCTGTTTTTT.

This clonotype came up many times. CDR3 nucleotides: TGCGCCACCAAGAACCCCGGGACCGGGGAGCTGTTTTTT. This codes for CATKNPGTGELFF. This chain uses TRBV10-1 with TRBJ2-2; unclear D gene. This CDR3 is built from 13 residues. Deletions cut 10 bases from V and 5 bases from J, with 14 bases between. The germline V gene encodes CDR1 WNHNN and CDR2 SYGVQD (reference sequence).

This clonotype has only a few counts. The rearrangement uses TRBV3-1 and TRBJ1-6; D is unclear. The V and J ends lost 0 bases and 10 bases respectively, with 10 bases between them. The CDR3 contains 14 residues. Germline V gene lookup returns CDR1 LGHDT and CDR2 YNNKEL (reference sequence). This CDR3 reads CASSQETSNSPLHF. Written as DNA, the CDR3 is TGTGCCAGCAGCCAAGAAACGTCGAACTCACCCCTCCACTTT.

This clonotype has a count of ten or more. The chain recombines TRBV6-5 with TRBJ2-1; D is ambiguous. V shed 9 bases and J shed 12 bases, with 12 bases lying between them. Germline values: CDR1 MNHEY, CDR2 SVGAGI. This CDR3 is 10 amino acids long. The CDR3 is CARVAVGQFF. The CDR3 DNA is TGTGCCAGGGTGGCAGTCGGGCAGTTCTTC.

This clonotype was seen at least ten times. The chain uses TRBV20-1 and TRBJ2-1, with 9 bases that match TRBD2. Germline V gene sequence: CDR1 DFQATT, CDR2 SNEGSKA (reference sequence). CDR3 length equals 14 residues. V trimming: 3 bases; J trimming: 5 bases; junction bases outside the gene matches: 5. The CDR3 region has the DNA TGCAGTGCTAGTCTAGCGGGGTGGGACAATGAGCAGTTCTTC. It yields the protein CSASLAGWDNEQFF.

Notes on this clonotype: Just one base apart from a much larger clone, this may be a read error. The chain carries TRBV7-2 and TRBJ2-7, with a possible D match to TRBD2 (6 bases). Germline assignment: CDR1 SGHTA and CDR2 FQGNSA. The CDR3 runs to 12 residues. The V end lost 4 bases, the J end lost 6 bases, and 10 bases lay between the germline ends. The CDR3 protein is CASSSQEGEQYF. As DNA, the CDR3 is TGTGCCAGCAGCTCACAGGAGGGCGAGCAGTACTTC.

The V gene is TRBV12-3 or TRBV12-4, the J gene TRBJ2-1, with TRBD1 matching 7 bases. V was clipped by 3 bases and J by 2 bases; unmatched bases: 1. The CDR3 length is 14 residues. Here the CDR3 DNA reads TGTGCCAGCAGTTTTAGGGGGCCCTACAATGAGCAGTTCTTC. It encodes CASSFRGPYNEQFF.

In its sample, this clonotype was seen many times. The rearrangement uses TRBV5-1 and TRBJ1-1; 8 positions agree with TRBD1. The trim removed 4 bases at V and 6 bases at J, leaving 5 bases unmatched. The CDR3 extends over 13 amino acids. Germline CDR1 reads SGHRS; CDR2 reads YFSETQ. CDR3 protein: CASSLTGDAEAFF. The CDR3 nucleotides are TGCGCCAGCAGCCTGACAGGGGACGCTGAAGCTTTCTTT.

In DNA form, the CDR3 reads TGTGCCAGCAGGGATATCAGGGAGCCTGGGGATGAGCAGTTCTTC. Translating gives CASRDIREPGDEQFF. The chain is built from TRBV5-6 and TRBJ2-1; D possibly uses TRBD1 or TRBD2 (5 bases each). This CDR3 region has 15 residues. Germline V gene lookup returns CDR1 SGHDT and CDR2 YYEEEE. V lost 5 bases to trimming and J lost 8 bases, with 20 bases between them.

This clonotype was recorded many times. J is TRBJ2-5 and V is TRBV15, with D tentatively TRBD1 (5 bases). Trimming removed 0 bases from V and 2 bases from J, with 13 bases in between. CDR3 length equals 16 residues. Per the germline V gene, CDR1 is LNHNV and CDR2 is YYDKDF (reference sequence). In DNA form, the CDR3 reads TGTGCCACCAGCAGAGATCAAGGGCAGGGACAAGAGACCCAGTACTTC. Its protein is CATSRDQGQGQETQYF.

This clonotype has at least ten counts. CDR3 protein: CASSWTGGDYEQYF. The CDR3 nucleotides read TGTGCCAGCAGCTGGACAGGGGGCGACTACGAGCAGTACTTC. The chain couples TRBV5-5 to TRBJ2-7; TRBD1 agrees at 11 bases. The germline V gene encodes CDR1 SGHKS and CDR2 YYEKEE (reference sequence). CDR3 length: 14 amino acids. The trim removed 3 bases at V and 3 bases at J, leaving 2 bases unmatched.

The chain recombines TRBV5-6 with TRBJ2-1; no reliable D call. Trimming took 0 bases from V and 4 from J, leaving 8 bases between them. The CDR3 contains 14 residues. Germline V CDR1 and CDR2: SGHDT, YYEEEE. In DNA, the CDR3 is TGTGCCAGCAGCTTGGGCCGGAATTACAATGAGCAGTTCTTC. Translating gives CASSLGRNYNEQFF.

The V and J genes are TRBV27 and TRBJ1-1; D is possibly TRBD1 (5 bases). This CDR3 region has 14 residues. Trimming removed 6 bases at V and 0 bases at J, with 11 bases between. Germline V gene data show CDR1 as MNHEY and CDR2 as SMNVEV (reference sequence). CDR3 residues: CASRGGFVNTEAFF. The CDR3 nucleotides read TGTGCCAGCAGGGGGGGGTTTGTGAACACTGAAGCTTTCTTT.

This rearrangement joins TRBV4-3 to TRBJ2-2; 13 positions agree with TRBD2. The CDR3 sequence is 18 residues long. Unmatched junction bases numbered 9, after V lost 3 bases and J lost 5 bases. Germline CDR1 LGHNA, CDR2 YSLEER. The CDR3 DNA reads TGCGCCAGCAGCCACCTTCGGACTAGCGGGAGTTCAACCGGGGAGCTGTTTTTT. Encoded protein: CASSHLRTSGSSTGELFF.

This clonotype was observed many times. This chain uses TRBV7-6 with TRBJ1-1; a possible D gene is TRBD1 (6 bases). Trimming took 5 bases from V and 4 from J, leaving 17 bases between them. The CDR3 extends over 15 amino acids. Germline lookup yields CDR1 SGHVS and CDR2 FNYEAQ. The CDR3 here is CASSEIQGAPTEAFF. The CDR3 nucleotides are TGTGCCAGCAGCGAGATACAGGGAGCCCCCACTGAAGCTTTCTTT.

This clonotype appeared a few times. The chain couples TRBV7-2 to TRBJ2-7; D may be TRBD2 (6 bases). The CDR3 runs to 13 residues. V was trimmed by 3 bases and J by 3 bases, leaving 9 bases between them. Germline CDR1 is SGHTA and CDR2 is FQGNSA. This CDR3 reads CASSFSGYYEQYF. The CDR3 DNA is TGTGCCAGCAGCTTTAGCGGTTACTACGAGCAGTACTTC.

The chain links TRBV11-3 to TRBJ2-7, with 8 nucleotides matching TRBD2. The CDR3 is made up of 12 amino acids. V lost 5 bases to trimming and J lost 6 bases; unmatched junction nucleotides: 3. Germline CDR1 SGHNT, CDR2 YENEEA. DNA for the CDR3: TGTGCCAGCAGCCGGGGGGGCGGCGAGCAGTACTTC. Its translation is CASSRGGGEQYF.